The rows below give T cell receptor beta chains drawn from one sample of a study of human T cells and chemical hapten exposure. In TCRdb, the RACE reads were re-called with MiXCR into one record per CDR3 protein. The profile shows fewer than 80,000 distinct CDR3 sequences, approximately 10% of them singletons. The specimen was whole blood, collected in connection with sensitization to the hapten diphenylcyclopropenone (DPC). These receptors were taken from a woman in her forties or fifties with alopecia areata. Some clones in this sample may be carry-over from other donors' samples. The CDR3 runs from the conserved cysteine through the conserved F or W.

j_call,v_call,cdr3_aa
TRBJ2-3,TRBV30,CAWSGTSGSTDTQYF
TRBJ2-1,TRBV12-5,CASGLWASSSSYNEQFF
TRBJ1-1,TRBV7-9,CASSLRGSTEAFF
TRBJ2-2,TRBV6-4,CASSDQDTGELFF
TRBJ2-3,TRBV2,CASKEGYTTDTQYF
TRBJ2-3,TRBV20-1,CSAPFTDTQYF
TRBJ2-1,TRBV2,CASRRTSGSSNEQFF
TRBJ2-1,TRBV20-1,CSAPKISPGILTYNEQFF
TRBJ2-3,TRBV7-2,CASRGGGSTDTQYF
TRBJ1-4,TRBV11-2,CASSRTLNGEKLFF
TRBJ1-1,TRBV2,CASIQGATEAFF
TRBJ1-2,TRBV2,CASRGPTGKVWGYTF
TRBJ2-7,TRBV4-1,CASSQDLTGISREYF
TRBJ2-7,TRBV20-1,CSATYPSGSYYEQYF
TRBJ2-7,TRBV5-1,CVSSLGPKGLAPYEQYF
TRBJ2-2,TRBV9,CASSVGRVPGELFF
TRBJ2-1,TRBV24-1,CATSEASGRALNEQFF
TRBJ1-1,TRBV5-5,CASSSNYYRVSNTEAFF
TRBJ1-1,TRBV11-2,CASSAGVTTEAFF
TRBJ2-7,TRBV7-9,CATTDTSYEQYF
TRBJ2-1,TRBV12-3/TRBV12-4,CASSLLGEQFF
TRBJ1-1,TRBV12-3/TRBV12-4,CASSFSGKSYTEAFF
TRBJ2-1,TRBV7-2,CASGKGASYNEQFF
TRBJ1-1,TRBV9,CASSVGMGTEAFF
TRBJ2-7,TRBV6-5,CASRGTSGEQYF
TRBJ2-1,TRBV7-2,CASSLNRGPHNEQFF
TRBJ2-3,TRBV20-1,CSARGLAGSTDTQYF
TRBJ2-1,TRBV3-1,CASSQGPHNEQFF
TRBJ2-5,TRBV7-8,CASSRTSVSQETQYF
TRBJ2-1,TRBV21-1,CASNSSGRRASYNEQFF
TRBJ2-7,TRBV12-5,CASGLVFGGPLEQYF
TRBJ1-4,TRBV13,CASSRDRGEKLFF
TRBJ1-6,TRBV6-5,CASSYKNSPLHF
TRBJ1-1,TRBV6-5,CASSYSGTPEAFF
TRBJ1-1,TRBV6-2/TRBV6-3,CASSYETGVPTEAFF
TRBJ2-7,TRBV5-1,CASSLEAGLAYEQYF
TRBJ2-3,TRBV7-9,CASSGGQTPTDTQYF
TRBJ2-3,TRBV12-3/TRBV12-4,CASTDIGLPLGYTQYF
TRBJ2-2,TRBV3-1,CASSQGSVTGELFF
TRBJ1-1,TRBV29-1,CSVGPGNTEAFF
TRBJ2-1,TRBV6-1,CASSEEGTSNEQFF
TRBJ1-1,TRBV9,CASSPRQGSNTEAFF
TRBJ2-5,TRBV5-6,CASSRAPQDTQYF
TRBJ1-2,TRBV29-1,CSVEGTVPNYGYTF
TRBJ2-1,TRBV6-5,CASRPGTGGNEQFF
TRBJ2-1,TRBV20-1,CSAPETSGRGSNEQFF
TRBJ1-5,TRBV27,CASSLNRDRSSNQPQHF
TRBJ1-1,TRBV5-1,CASSLGAAQAMNTEAFF
TRBJ2-3,TRBV11-3,CASSLVAGGGDTQYF
TRBJ2-7,TRBV12-3/TRBV12-4,CASSLAQTYEQYF
TRBJ2-1,TRBV7-3,CASSLNGNYNEQFF
TRBJ2-7,TRBV10-3,CATQPAGAYEQYF
TRBJ2-1,TRBV11-3,CASSAPLAGGNEQFF
TRBJ2-1,TRBV7-9,CASSLWGGSKNEQFF
TRBJ2-5,TRBV7-6,CASSSGLAGGLGETQYF
TRBJ1-4,TRBV7-9,CASSSDVRGRNEKLFF
TRBJ2-5,TRBV20-1,CSASFKYQETQYF
TRBJ2-2,TRBV10-2,CASSELDWTASGILTGELFF
TRBJ1-4,TRBV6-1,CASTLSMGINEKLFF
TRBJ2-1,TRBV10-1,CASSESGRPNEQFF